These 23 T cell receptor beta chains were sequenced from one sample in a study of shared clonotypes between healthy human individuals. CD8 cells regarded as naive lacked CD45RO, were positively chosen for CCR7, and omitted terminally differentiated effector memory CD45RA+ cells. Some clones are missing from TCRdb's copy, which holds only in-frame ones; the method was immunoSEQ multiplex PCR. The sample holds millions of clones, about 93% seen once. The sample comprised naive CD8+ T cells from PBMCs. These receptors all stem from a young man in good health. Some clones in this sample may be carry-over from other donors' samples.

The chain employs TRBV7-9 and TRBJ1-3; D gene ambiguous. Trimming removed 1 base at V and 0 bases at J, with 4 bases between. There are 14 residues in the CDR3. Germline loops: CDR1 SEHNR, CDR2 FQNEAQ (reference sequence). The CDR3 spells CASSLVLSGNTIYF. In DNA form, the CDR3 reads TGTGCCAGCAGCTTAGTGCTCTCTGGAAACACCATATATTTT.

The CDR3 reads CASSPDSPKGQPQHF. As DNA, the CDR3 is TGTGCCAGCAGTCCGGACAGCCCGAAGGGTCAGCCCCAGCATTTT. V gene TRBV2 combines with J gene TRBJ1-5; possibly TRBD1 for D (6 bases). Per the germline V gene, CDR1 is SNHLY and CDR2 is FYNNEI. The ends were cut back, 5 bases at V and 6 bases at J, with 17 bases in the middle. The CDR3 runs to 15 residues.

J is TRBJ2-7 and V is TRBV6-5, with 8 bases identical to TRBD2. Germline assignment: CDR1 MNHEY and CDR2 SVGAGI. The V and J ends lost 5 bases and 8 bases, in that order; junction bases with no gene match: 11. This CDR3 has 14 amino acids. The CDR3 reads CASSPRGGPDKQYF. CDR3 DNA: TGTGCCAGCAGTCCCCGGGGGGGGCCGGACAAGCAGTACTTC.

This chain connects TRBV18 to TRBJ2-5; 10 bases match TRBD2. V lost 6 bases, J lost 2 bases, and 9 bases stayed unmatched. Germline V CDR1 and CDR2: KGHSH, LQKENI. There are 16 residues in the CDR3. The chain's CDR3 is CASSRTSGGVQETQYF. Here the CDR3 DNA reads TGTGCCAGCTCCAGGACTAGCGGAGGGGTTCAAGAGACCCAGTACTTC.

This rearrangement joins TRBV6-5 to TRBJ2-2; TRBD2 matches 10 bases. This CDR3 is 15 amino acids long. V shed 2 bases, J shed 6 bases, and the junction held 3 bases outside the gene matches. Germline CDR1 reads MNHEY; CDR2 reads SVGAGI. The CDR3 reads CASSYSGRAPGELFF. The CDR3, as DNA: TGTGCCAGCAGTTACAGCGGGAGGGCCCCCGGGGAGCTGTTTTTT.

The rearrangement links TRBV7-2 to TRBJ2-7, with D maybe TRBD2 (7 bases). The CDR3 sequence is 14 residues long. Germline CDR1 SGHTA, CDR2 FQGNSA. V lost 1 base and J lost 5, with 12 bases in between. This CDR3 is CASSLGGGGNEQYF. CDR3 in DNA: TGTGCCAGCAGCTTAGGGGGAGGGGGTAACGAGCAGTACTTC.

Comment on this clone: The identical CDR3 is also encoded by other nucleotide sequences in the sample. The V call is TRBV9, the J call TRBJ2-7; TRBD1 matches 10 bases. The V gene end was trimmed by 4 bases and the J gene end by 2 bases; junction bases not matched to a gene: 3. This CDR3 comprises 14 residues. Germline V lookup: CDR1 SGDLS, CDR2 YYNGEE. This chain's CDR3 is CASSSGQGAYEQYF. The CDR3 DNA reads as TGTGCCAGCAGCTCCGGACAGGGGGCCTACGAGCAGTACTTC.

The chain employs TRBV28 and TRBJ1-4; D might be TRBD1 (5 bases). CDR1 MDHEN and CDR2 SYDVKM come from the germline V gene. The CDR3 runs to 15 residues. V lost 6 bases and J 0 bases, leaving 11 bases between the germline ends. The chain's CDR3 is CASRRQFATNEKLFF. The CDR3 nucleotides read TGTGCCAGCAGGCGACAGTTTGCAACTAATGAAAAACTGTTTTTT.

The J gene is TRBJ1-1, the V gene TRBV27; D is unclear. Germline loops: CDR1 MNHEY, CDR2 SMNVEV (reference sequence). CDR3 length: 14 residues. The ends were cut back, 3 bases at V and 0 bases at J, with 8 bases in the middle. The CDR3 sequence: CASSLLQVNTEAFF. The DNA for the CDR3 is TGTGCCAGCAGTTTGCTCCAGGTGAACACTGAAGCTTTCTTT.

The V call is TRBV27, the J call TRBJ2-7; D is undetermined. V lost 10 bases and J lost 4, with 14 bases in between. Germline CDR1 and CDR2: MNHEY and SMNVEV (reference sequence). CDR3 size: 12 residues. The CDR3 sequence: CAINYVPYEQYF. The CDR3 bases are TGTGCCATCAACTACGTACCTTACGAGCAGTACTTC.

This clone came up once. Other DNA sequences in this sample translate to the same CDR3. The chain joins TRBV27 to TRBJ2-7, with D uncertain. The germline V gene encodes CDR1 MNHEY and CDR2 SMNVEV (reference sequence). The CDR3 consists of 13 residues. With 3 bases removed from V and 2 bases from J, the gap between germline ends came to 8 bases. The CDR3 bases are TGTGCCAGCAGTTTCGGCTCCACCTACGAGCAGTACTTC. It specifies CASSFGSTYEQYF.

This clone is a singleton in its sample. The chain uses TRBV4-1 and TRBJ1-2; D call uncertain. The V end was cut by 0 bases, the J end by 4 bases, with 15 bases between. CDR1 and CDR2 from the germline V gene are MGHRA and YSYEKL. The CDR3 contains 16 residues. CDR3 nucleotides: TGCGCCAGCAGCCAAGATCCCCTACTTATTTTCTATGGCTACACCTTC. Translated: CASSQDPLLIFYGYTF.

V gene TRBV4-1 combines with J gene TRBJ2-1; 12 bases line up with TRBD2. V shed 10 bases and J 8 bases; nucleotides not matched to a gene: 15. CDR3 length: 16 amino acids. Germline assignment: CDR1 MGHRA and CDR2 YSYEKL. CDR3 sequence reads: CATKRLTSGSLDEQFF. The CDR3 region has the DNA TGCGCCACCAAACGCCTGACTAGCGGGAGTTTGGATGAGCAGTTCTTC.

The rearrangement joins TRBV6-1 to TRBJ1-1; D is unclear. The V end lost 6 bases, the J end lost 4 bases, and 18 bases lay between the germline ends. The length of the CDR3 is 15 residues. The germline V gene encodes CDR1 MNHNS and CDR2 SASEGT. CDR3 in amino acids: CASSARFGPGTEAFF. The DNA for the CDR3 is TGTGCCAGCAGCGCCCGGTTCGGCCCGGGCACTGAAGCTTTCTTT.

The chain joins TRBV4-3 to TRBJ2-5; D could derive from TRBD1 or TRBD2 (5 bases each). The CDR3 consists of 16 residues. Trimming left V 0 bases short and J 1 base short, with 12 bases between. CDR1 and CDR2 from the germline V gene are LGHNA and YSLEER. The CDR3 DNA follows: TGCGCCAGCAGCCAAGAGCGATGGGGGTTCCAAGAGACCCAGTACTTC. Translated, it gives CASSQERWGFQETQYF.

The gene calls are TRBV9 and TRBJ1-1, with 7 bases identical to TRBD1. With V trimmed by 0 bases and J by 7 bases, 3 bases remained unmatched. Germline CDR1 and CDR2: SGDLS and YYNGEE. The CDR3 runs to 13 residues. The CDR3 sequence is CASSVEAGGEAFF. CDR3 DNA: TGTGCCAGCAGCGTAGAGGCAGGGGGTGAAGCTTTCTTT. Drawing the rest from reference TRBV9 and TRBJ1-1, the complete variable domain is DSGVTQTPKHLITATGQRVTLRCSPRSGDLSVYWYQQSLDQGLQFLIQYYNGEERAKGNILERFSAQQFPDLHSELNLSSLELGDSALYFCASSVEAGGEAFFGQGTRLTVV.

V and J are TRBV28 and TRBJ1-1, with 10 bases matching TRBD1. CDR1 and CDR2 (germline): MDHEN, SYDVKM. The trim removed 7 bases at V and 6 bases at J, leaving 8 bases unmatched. The CDR3 spans 14 residues. The CDR3 sequence is CASTIDRGPSEAFF. In DNA form, the CDR3 reads TGTGCCAGCACCATAGACAGGGGGCCCTCTGAAGCTTTCTTT.

The gene calls are TRBV9 and TRBJ2-1, with D perhaps TRBD2 (6 bases). Trimming removed 0 bases at V and 6 bases at J, with 13 bases between. The CDR3 spans 15 residues. Germline V lookup: CDR1 SGDLS, CDR2 YYNGEE. This CDR3 reads CASSVGGEYGNEQFF. CDR3 DNA: TGTGCCAGCAGCGTAGGGGGGGAGTACGGCAATGAGCAGTTCTTC.

CDR3 residues: CASSRPSEDLYGYTF. CDR3 coding DNA: TGTGCCAGTAGTAGACCGTCAGAGGATCTCTATGGCTACACCTTC. J is TRBJ1-2 and V is TRBV19; D is ambiguous. CDR3 length: 15 amino acids. CDR1 and CDR2 from the germline V gene are LNHDA and SQIVND (reference sequence). The germline V and J ends were trimmed by 4 bases and 4 bases, with 16 bases remaining between them.

V usage is TRBV19 and J usage is TRBJ2-2; 10 bases agree with TRBD2. Germline V CDR1 and CDR2: LNHDA, SQIVND (reference sequence). The CDR3 runs to 15 residues. V shed 4 bases, J shed 4 bases, and the junction held 3 bases outside the gene matches. CDR3 DNA: TGTGCCAGTAGTAACCTAGCGGGGGCCACCGGGGAGCTGTTTTTT. Residues: CASSNLAGATGELFF.

The chain couples TRBV29-1 to TRBJ2-7; D possibly corresponds to TRBD1 (5 bases). Germline CDR1 reads SQVTM; CDR2 reads ANQGSEA. Trimming cost V 6 bases and J 7 bases, with 19 bases left between them. This CDR3 region has 13 residues. The chain's CDR3 is CSVAQFRSGEQYF. In nucleotides, the CDR3 is TGCAGCGTAGCCCAGTTCAGGTCAGGGGAGCAGTACTTC.

The chain combines TRBV29-1 with TRBJ2-1; 8 nucleotides line up with TRBD2. The CDR3 consists of 15 residues. CDR1 SQVTM and CDR2 ANQGSEA come from the germline V gene. Losses at the gene ends were 6 bases for V and 7 bases for J; bases not matched to a gene: 14. CDR3 DNA sequence: TGCAGCGTCGTGGGGCTAGCGGGCCTCTGGAATGAGCAGTTCTTC. Protein sequence: CSVVGLAGLWNEQFF.

The genes are TRBV4-3 and TRBJ2-1, with D hard to call. Between the trimmed V and J ends, which lost 0 bases and 5 bases, there was a span of 11 bases. CDR1 LGHNA and CDR2 YSLEER come from the germline V gene. This CDR3 spans 15 amino acids. CDR3 sequence reads: CASSQDITADNEQFF. CDR3 in DNA: TGCGCCAGCAGCCAAGATATCACTGCCGACAATGAGCAGTTCTTC.